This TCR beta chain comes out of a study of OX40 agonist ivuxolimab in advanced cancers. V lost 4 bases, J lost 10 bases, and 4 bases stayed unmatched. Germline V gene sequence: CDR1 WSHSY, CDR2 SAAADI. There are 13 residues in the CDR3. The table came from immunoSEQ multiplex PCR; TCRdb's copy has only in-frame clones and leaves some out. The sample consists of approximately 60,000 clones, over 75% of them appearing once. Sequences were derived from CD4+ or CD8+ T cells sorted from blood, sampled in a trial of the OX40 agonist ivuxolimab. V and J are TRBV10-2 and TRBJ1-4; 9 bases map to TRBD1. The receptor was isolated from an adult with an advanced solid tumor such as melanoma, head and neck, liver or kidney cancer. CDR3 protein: CASSGDRVGKLFF. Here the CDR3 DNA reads TGCGCCAGCAGTGGGGACAGGGTTGGAAAACTGTTTTTT.